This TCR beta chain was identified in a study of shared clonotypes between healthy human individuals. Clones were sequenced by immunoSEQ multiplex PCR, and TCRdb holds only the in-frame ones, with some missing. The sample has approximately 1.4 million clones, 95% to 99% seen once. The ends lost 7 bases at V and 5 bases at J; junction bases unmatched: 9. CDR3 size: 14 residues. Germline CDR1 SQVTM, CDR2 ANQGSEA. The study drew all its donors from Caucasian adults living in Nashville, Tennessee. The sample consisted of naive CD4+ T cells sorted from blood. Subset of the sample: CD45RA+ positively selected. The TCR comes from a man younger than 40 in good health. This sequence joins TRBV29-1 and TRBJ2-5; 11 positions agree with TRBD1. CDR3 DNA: TGCAGCGGCAAATGGACAGGGGGCGATGAGACCCAGTACTTC. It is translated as CSGKWTGGDETQYF.